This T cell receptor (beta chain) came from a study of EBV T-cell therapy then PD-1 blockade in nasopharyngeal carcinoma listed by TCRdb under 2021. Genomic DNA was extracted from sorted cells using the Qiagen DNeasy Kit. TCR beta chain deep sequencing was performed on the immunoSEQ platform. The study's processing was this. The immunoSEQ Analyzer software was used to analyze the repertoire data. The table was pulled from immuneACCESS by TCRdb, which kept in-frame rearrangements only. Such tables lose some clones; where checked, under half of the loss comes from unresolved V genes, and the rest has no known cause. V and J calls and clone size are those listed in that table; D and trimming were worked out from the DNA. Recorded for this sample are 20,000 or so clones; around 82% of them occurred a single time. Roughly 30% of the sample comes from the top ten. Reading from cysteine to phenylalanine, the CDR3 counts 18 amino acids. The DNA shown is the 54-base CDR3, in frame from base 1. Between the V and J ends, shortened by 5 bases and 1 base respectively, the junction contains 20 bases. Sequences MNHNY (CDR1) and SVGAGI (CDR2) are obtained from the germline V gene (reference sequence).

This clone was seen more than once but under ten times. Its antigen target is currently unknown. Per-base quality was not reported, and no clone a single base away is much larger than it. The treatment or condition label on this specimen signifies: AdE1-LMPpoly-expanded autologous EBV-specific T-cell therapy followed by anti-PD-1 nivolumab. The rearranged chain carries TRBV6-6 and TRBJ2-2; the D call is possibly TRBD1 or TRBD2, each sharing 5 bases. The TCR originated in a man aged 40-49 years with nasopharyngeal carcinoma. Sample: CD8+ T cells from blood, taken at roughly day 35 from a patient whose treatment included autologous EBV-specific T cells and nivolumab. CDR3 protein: CASSHGAEGVGNTGELFF. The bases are TGTGCCAGCAGTCACGGAGCGGAAGGGGTCGGGAACACCGGGGAGCTGTTTTTT.